This note documents a single T cell receptor beta chain sequence. The target antigen is unknown. With the read ending 3 residues before the CDR3 end, the germline J gene is used to fill in that end. Germline trimming cut 6 bases from V and 4 bases from J; bases unmatched to any gene: 5. The CDR3 runs to 13 residues. Germline CDR1 and CDR2: LNHDA and SQIVND (reference sequence). The source of the sample is a study of T cells in women clearing cervical HPV infection. Across the whole study: Controls' single incident HPV16 infection cleared within 12 months without precancer.

Broader study findings: Richness plus V gene abundances separated cases from controls with AUC around 0.8.

Using immunoSEQ multiplex PCR, the repertoire was profiled, and TCRdb retains in-frame clones only, with some absent. The sample spans approximately 39,000 clones; the ten largest clones claim 1.7%. The sequenced sample was blood buffy coat. This TCR was sampled from a woman aged 18 to 75 with a cervical HPV16 infection that either progressed to CIN3+ or cleared (not recorded which). This sequence joins TRBV19 and TRBJ1-1, with TRBD1 identical over 7 bases. The sequenced part of the CDR3 DNA is TGTGCCAGTAGGGAGAGGGGGCTCACTGAA. Protein sequence: CASRERGLTE. The whole CDR3 is CASRERGLTEAFF.